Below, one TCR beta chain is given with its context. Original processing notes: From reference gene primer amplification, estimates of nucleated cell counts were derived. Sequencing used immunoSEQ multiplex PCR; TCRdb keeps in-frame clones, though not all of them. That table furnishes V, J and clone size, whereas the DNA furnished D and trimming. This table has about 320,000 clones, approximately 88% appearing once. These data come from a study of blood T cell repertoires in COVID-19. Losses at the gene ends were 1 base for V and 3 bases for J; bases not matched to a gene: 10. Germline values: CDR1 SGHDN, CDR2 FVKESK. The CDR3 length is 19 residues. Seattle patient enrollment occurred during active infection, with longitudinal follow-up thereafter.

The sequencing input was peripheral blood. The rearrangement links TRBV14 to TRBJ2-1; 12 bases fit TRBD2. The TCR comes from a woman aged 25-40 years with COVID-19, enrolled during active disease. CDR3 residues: CASSQVGLAGGQGYNEQFF. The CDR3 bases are TGTGCCAGCAGCCAAGTAGGTCTAGCGGGGGGGCAAGGCTACAATGAGCAGTTCTTC.